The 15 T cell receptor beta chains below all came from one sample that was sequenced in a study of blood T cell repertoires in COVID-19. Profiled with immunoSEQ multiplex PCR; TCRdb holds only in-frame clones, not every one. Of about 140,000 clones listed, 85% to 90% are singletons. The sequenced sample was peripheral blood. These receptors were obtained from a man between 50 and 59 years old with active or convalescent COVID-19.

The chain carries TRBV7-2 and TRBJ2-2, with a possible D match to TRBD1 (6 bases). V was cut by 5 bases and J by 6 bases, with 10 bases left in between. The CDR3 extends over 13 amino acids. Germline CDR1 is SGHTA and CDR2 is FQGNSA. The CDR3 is CASSTDRAGELFF. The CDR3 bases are TGTGCCAGCAGCACGGACAGAGCCGGGGAGCTGTTTTTT.

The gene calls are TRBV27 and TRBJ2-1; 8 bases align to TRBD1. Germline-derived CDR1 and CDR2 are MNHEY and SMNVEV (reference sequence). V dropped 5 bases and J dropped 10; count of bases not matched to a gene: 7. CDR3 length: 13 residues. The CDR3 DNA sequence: TGTGCCAGCAGTGACACAGGGGGACGGGAGCAGTTCTTC. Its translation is CASSDTGGREQFF.

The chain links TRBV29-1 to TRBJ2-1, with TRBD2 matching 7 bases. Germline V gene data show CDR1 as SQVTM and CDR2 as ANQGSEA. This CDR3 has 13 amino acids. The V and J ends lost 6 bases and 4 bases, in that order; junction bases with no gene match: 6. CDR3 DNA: TGCAGCGTCGGTGGGACTATTTACAATGAGCAGTTCTTC. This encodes CSVGGTIYNEQFF.

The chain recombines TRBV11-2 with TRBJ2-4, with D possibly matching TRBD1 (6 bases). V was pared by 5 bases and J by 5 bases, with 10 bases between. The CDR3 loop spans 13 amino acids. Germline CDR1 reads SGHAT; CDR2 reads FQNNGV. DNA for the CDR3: TGTGCCAGCAGCCGGGACATCCAAAACATTCAGTACTTC. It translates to CASSRDIQNIQYF. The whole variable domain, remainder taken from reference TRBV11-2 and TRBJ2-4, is EAGVAQSPRYKIIEKRQSVAFWCNPISGHATLYWYQQILGQGPKLLIQFQNNGVVDDSQLPKDRFSAERLKGVDSTLKIQPAKLEDSAVYLCASSRDIQNIQYFGAGTRLSVL.

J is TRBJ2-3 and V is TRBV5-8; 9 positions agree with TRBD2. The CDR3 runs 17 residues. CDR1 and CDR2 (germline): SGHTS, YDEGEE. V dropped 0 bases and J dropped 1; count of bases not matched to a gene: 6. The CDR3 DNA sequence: TGTGCCAGCAGCTTGGCCGGGTCTAGCGGGGGCACAGATACGCAGTATTTT. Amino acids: CASSLAGSSGGTDTQYF.

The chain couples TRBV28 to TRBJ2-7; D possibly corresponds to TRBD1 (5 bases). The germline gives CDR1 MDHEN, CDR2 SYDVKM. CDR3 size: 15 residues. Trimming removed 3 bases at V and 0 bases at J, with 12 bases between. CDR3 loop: CASSFTTVPSYEQYF. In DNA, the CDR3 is TGTGCCAGCAGTTTTACGACAGTCCCCTCCTACGAGCAGTACTTC.

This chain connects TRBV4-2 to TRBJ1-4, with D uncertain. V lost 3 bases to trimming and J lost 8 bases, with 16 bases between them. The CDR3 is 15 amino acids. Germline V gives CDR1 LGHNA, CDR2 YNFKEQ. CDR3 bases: TGTGCCAGCAGCCATGCCCGCCGGGAGCGGGAAAAACTGTTTTTT. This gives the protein CASSHARREREKLFF.

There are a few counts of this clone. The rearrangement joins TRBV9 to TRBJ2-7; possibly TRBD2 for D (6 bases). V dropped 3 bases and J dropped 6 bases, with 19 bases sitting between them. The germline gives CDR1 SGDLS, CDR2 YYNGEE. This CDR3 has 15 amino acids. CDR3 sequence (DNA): TGTGCCAGCAGCGCAGACTATCGGGAGAATTCCGAGCAGTACTTC. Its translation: CASSADYRENSEQYF. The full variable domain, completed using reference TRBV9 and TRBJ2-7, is DSGVTQTPKHLITATGQRVTLRCSPRSGDLSVYWYQQSLDQGLQFLIQYYNGEERAKGNILERFSAQQFPDLHSELNLSSLELGDSALYFCASSADYRENSEQYFGPGTRLTVT.

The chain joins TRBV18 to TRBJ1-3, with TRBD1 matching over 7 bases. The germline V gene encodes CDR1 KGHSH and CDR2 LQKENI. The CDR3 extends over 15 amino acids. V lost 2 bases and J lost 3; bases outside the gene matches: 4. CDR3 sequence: CASSPRGDSGNTIYF. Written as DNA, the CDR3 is TGTGCCAGCTCACCAAGGGGGGACAGTGGAAACACCATATATTTT.

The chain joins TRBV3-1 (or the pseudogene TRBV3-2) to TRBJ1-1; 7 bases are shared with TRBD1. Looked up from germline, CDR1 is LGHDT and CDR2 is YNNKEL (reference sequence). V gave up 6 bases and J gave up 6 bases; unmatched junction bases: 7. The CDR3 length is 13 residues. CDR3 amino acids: CASRHKGAAEAFF. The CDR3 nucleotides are TGTGCCAGCAGGCATAAGGGGGCTGCTGAAGCTTTCTTT.

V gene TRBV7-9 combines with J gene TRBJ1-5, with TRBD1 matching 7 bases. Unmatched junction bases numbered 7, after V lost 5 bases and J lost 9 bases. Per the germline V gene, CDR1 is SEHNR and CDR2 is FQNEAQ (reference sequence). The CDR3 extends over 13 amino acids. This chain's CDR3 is CASSTTGPGPQHF. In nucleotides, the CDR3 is TGTGCCAGCAGCACGACAGGGCCAGGGCCCCAGCATTTT.

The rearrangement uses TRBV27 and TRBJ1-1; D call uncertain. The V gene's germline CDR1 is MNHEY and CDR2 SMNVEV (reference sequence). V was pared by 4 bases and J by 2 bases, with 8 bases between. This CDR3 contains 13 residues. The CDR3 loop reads CASSYTQNTEAFF. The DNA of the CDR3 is TGTGCCAGCAGTTACACCCAAAACACTGAAGCTTTCTTT.

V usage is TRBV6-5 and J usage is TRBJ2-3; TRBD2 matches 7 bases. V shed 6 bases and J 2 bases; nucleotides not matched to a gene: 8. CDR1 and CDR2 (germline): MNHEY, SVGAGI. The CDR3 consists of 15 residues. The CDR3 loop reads CASSLLADPTDTQYF. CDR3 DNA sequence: TGTGCCAGCAGCCTGCTAGCGGACCCCACAGATACGCAGTATTTT.

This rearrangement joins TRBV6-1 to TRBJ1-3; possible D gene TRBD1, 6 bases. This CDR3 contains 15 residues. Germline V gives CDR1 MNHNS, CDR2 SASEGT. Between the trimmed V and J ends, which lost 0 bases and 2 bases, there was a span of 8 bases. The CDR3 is CASSEAGGPGNTIYF. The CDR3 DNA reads TGTGCCAGCAGTGAAGCGGGGGGGCCTGGAAACACCATATATTTT.

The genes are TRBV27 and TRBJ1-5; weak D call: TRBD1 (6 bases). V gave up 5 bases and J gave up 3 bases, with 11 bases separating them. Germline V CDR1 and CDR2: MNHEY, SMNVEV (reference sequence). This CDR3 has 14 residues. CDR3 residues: CASSATGSNQPQHF. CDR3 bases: TGTGCCAGCAGTGCCACAGGGTCCAATCAGCCCCAGCATTTT.